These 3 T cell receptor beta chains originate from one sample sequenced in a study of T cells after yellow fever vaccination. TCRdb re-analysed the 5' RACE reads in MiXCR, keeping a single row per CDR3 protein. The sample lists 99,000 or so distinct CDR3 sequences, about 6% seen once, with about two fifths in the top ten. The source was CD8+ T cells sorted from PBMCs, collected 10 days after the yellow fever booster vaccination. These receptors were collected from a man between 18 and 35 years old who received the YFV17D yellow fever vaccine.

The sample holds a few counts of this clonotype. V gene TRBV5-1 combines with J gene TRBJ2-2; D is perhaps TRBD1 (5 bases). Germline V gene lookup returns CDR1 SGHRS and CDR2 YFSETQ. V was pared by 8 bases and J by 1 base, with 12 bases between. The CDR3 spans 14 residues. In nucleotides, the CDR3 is TGCGCCAGTACCCAGGGTATGAACACCGGGGAGCTGTTTTTT. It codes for CASTQGMNTGELFF. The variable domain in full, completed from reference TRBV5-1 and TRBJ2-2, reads KAGVTQTPRYLIKTRGQQVTLSCSPISGHRSVSWYQQTPGQGLQFLFEYFSETQRNKGNFPGRFSGRQFSNSRSEMNVSTLELGDSALYLCASTQGMNTGELFFGEGSRLTVL.

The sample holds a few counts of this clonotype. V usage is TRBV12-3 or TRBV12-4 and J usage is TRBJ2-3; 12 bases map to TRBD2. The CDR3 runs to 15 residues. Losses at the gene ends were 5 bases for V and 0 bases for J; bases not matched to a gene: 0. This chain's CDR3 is CASSGLAGSTDTQYF. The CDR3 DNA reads TGTGCCAGCAGTGGACTAGCGGGAAGCACAGATACGCAGTATTTT.

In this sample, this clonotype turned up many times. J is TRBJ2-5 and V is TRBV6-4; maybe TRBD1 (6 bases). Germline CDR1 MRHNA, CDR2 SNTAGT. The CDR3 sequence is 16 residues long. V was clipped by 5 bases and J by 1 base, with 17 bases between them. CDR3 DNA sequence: TGTGCCAGCAGTTTCTATCAGGACAGTCTCCAAGAGACCCAGTACTTC. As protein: CASSFYQDSLQETQYF.